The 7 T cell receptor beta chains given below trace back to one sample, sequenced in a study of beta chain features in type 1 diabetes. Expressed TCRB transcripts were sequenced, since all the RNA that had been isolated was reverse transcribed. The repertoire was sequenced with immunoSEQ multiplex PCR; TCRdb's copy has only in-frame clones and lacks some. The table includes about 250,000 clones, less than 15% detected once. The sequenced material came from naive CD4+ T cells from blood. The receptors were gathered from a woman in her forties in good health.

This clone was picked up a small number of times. The CDR3 DNA reads TGTGCCAGCAGCCCCCGATCCTTGGGGGCGAGTAGTGGCTACACCTTC. Its protein product is CASSPRSLGASSGYTF. The rearrangement joins TRBV7-2 to TRBJ1-2, with TRBD1 as a possible D gene (6 bases). Germline V CDR1 and CDR2: SGHTA, FQGNSA. The CDR3 covers 16 residues. The V gene lost 5 bases and the J gene lost 7 bases, with 23 bases spanning the gap.

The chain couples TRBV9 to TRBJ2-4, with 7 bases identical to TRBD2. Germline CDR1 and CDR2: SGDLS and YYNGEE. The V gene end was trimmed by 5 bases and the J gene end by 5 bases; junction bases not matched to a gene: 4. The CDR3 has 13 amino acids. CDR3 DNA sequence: TGTGCCAGCAGTCTCGCGGGGGAAAACATTCAGTACTTC. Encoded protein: CASSLAGENIQYF.

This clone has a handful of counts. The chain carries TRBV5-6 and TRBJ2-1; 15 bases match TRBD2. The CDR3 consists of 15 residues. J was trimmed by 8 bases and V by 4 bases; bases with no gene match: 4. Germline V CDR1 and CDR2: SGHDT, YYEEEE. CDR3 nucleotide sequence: TGTGCCAGCAGCCAAAGGACTAGCGGGGGGGATGAGCAGTTCTTC. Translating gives CASSQRTSGGDEQFF.

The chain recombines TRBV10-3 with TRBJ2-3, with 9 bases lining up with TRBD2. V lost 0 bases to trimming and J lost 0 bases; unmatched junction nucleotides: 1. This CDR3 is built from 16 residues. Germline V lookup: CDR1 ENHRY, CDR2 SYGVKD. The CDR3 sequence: CAISESGLASTDTQYF. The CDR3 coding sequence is TGTGCCATCAGTGAGTCCGGACTAGCGAGCACAGATACGCAGTATTTT.

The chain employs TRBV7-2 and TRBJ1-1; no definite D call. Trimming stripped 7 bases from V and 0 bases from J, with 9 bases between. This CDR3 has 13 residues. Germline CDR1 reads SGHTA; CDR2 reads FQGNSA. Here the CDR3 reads CASTLEMNTEAFF. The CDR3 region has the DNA TGTGCCAGCACCTTGGAGATGAACACTGAAGCTTTCTTT.

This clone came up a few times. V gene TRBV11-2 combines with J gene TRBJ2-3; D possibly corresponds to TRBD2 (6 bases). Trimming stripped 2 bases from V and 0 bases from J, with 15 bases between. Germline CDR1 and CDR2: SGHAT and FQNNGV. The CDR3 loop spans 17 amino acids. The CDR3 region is CASSLILRGTSTDTQYF. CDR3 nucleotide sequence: TGTGCCAGCAGCTTAATCTTGCGGGGAACTAGCACAGATACGCAGTATTTT. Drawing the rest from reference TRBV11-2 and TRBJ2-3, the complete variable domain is EAGVAQSPRYKIIEKRQSVAFWCNPISGHATLYWYQQILGQGPKLLIQFQNNGVVDDSQLPKDRFSAERLKGVDSTLKIQPAKLEDSAVYLCASSLILRGTSTDTQYFGPGTRLTVL.

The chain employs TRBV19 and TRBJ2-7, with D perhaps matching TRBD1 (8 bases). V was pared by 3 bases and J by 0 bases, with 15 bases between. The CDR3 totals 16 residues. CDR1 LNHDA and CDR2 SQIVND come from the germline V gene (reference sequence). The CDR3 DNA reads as TGTGCCAGTAGTATGCGCAACAGGGGGGGCTCCTACGAGCAGTACTTC. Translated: CASSMRNRGGSYEQYF.